This T cell receptor beta chain was recorded in a study of blood T cell repertoires in COVID-19. The overall study: Samples taken during acute and convalescent COVID-19 were collected in the United States, Italy and Spain. Sources were T cells, B-cell-depleted T cells, or PBMCs; the material itself was cDNA or gDNA.

The J segment lost 5 bases and the V segment lost 6 bases, leaving 3 bases of the junction unmatched. This CDR3 comprises 14 residues. Germline assignment: CDR1 PRHDT and CDR2 FYEKMQ (reference sequence). In the original analysis: From reference gene primer amplification, estimates of nucleated cell counts were derived. Libraries were prepared by immunoSEQ multiplex PCR; TCRdb keeps only in-frame clonotypes and omits some of them. V and J calls and clone size are as listed in that table; D and trimming were resolved from the DNA. The table has approximately 54,000 clones, 84% seen once. The chain uses TRBV13 and TRBJ1-6; TRBD1 matches 8 bases. The TCR originated in a human donor in a cohort sampled during active COVID-19. Sequenced input: peripheral blood. The CDR3 reads CASRTTGDNSPLHF. The CDR3 region has the DNA TGTGCCAGCAGAACGACAGGGGATAATTCACCCCTCCACTTT. Supplemented by reference TRBV13 and TRBJ1-6, the full variable domain reads AAGVIQSPRHLIKEKRETATLKCYPIPRHDTVYWYQQGPGQDPQFLISFYEKMQSDKGSIPDRFSAQQFSDYHSELNMSSLELGDSALYFCASRTTGDNSPLHFGNGTRLTVT.